A selection of T cell receptor beta chains follows, all from one sample in a study of blood T cell repertoires in COVID-19. The repertoire was sequenced with immunoSEQ multiplex PCR; TCRdb's copy has only in-frame clones and lacks some. The table has over 200,000 clones, around 90% seen once. Sequenced sample: PBMCs or T cells enriched from blood (not recorded which). The receptors originated from a man aged 30-40 years who had recovered from COVID-19. Each CDR3 is given with its conserved first and last residue. The D gene is left open where the match is weak. Not all rows give a size; the values are once, few, many and, for expanded clones, a class.

D,V,J,size,DNA,CDR3
TRBD2,TRBV18,TRBJ2-1,few,TGTGCCAGCTCACCCTTTATAGCGGGAGTGGAGAATGAGCAGTTCTTC,CASSPFIAGVENEQFF
TRBD2,TRBV9,TRBJ2-5,.,TGTGCCAGCAGCGTAGGAGGTGATAGCGGGGGCCAAGAGACCCAGTACTTC,CASSVGGDSGGQETQYF
TRBD1,TRBV4-1,TRBJ2-1,.,TGCGCCAGCAGCCCACCGGGACAGGGGAAGAATGAGCAGTTCTTC,CASSPPGQGKNEQFF
.,TRBV2,TRBJ1-1,.,TGTGCCAGCAGCGTTAGGAGAAACACTGAAGCTTTCTTT,CASSVRRNTEAFF
TRBD1,TRBV2,TRBJ2-7,.,TGTGCCACTTCCCAGGGACAGGGGTCGTACGAGCAGTACTTC,CATSQGQGSYEQYF
TRBD1,TRBV6-5,TRBJ2-5,.,TGTGCCAGCAGTACCCGGGACAGGGAGACCCAGTACTTC,CASSTRDRETQYF
.,TRBV19,TRBJ1-1,.,TGTGCCAGTAGTACGTACACTGAAGCTTTCTTT,CASSTYTEAFF
.,TRBV14,TRBJ1-2,.,TGTGCCAGCAGCCAATCCTCCGGGTGGGTTTCCCATGGCTACACCTTC,CASSQSSGWVSHGYTF
.,TRBV6-5,TRBJ1-2,.,TGTGCCAGCAGTTACTCTGCGGGGGTTGGCTATGGCTACACCTTC,CASSYSAGVGYGYTF
TRBD2,TRBV14,TRBJ2-4,.,TGTGCCAGCAGCCATACTAGCGAGGGGCTAGCCAAAAACATTCAGTACTTC,CASSHTSEGLAKNIQYF
.,TRBV5-1,TRBJ2-1,.,TGCGCCAGCAGCCCCGGGAGTCCCTTCTACAATGAGCAGTTCTTC,CASSPGSPFYNEQFF
TRBD2,TRBV5-1,TRBJ2-7,.,TGCGCCAGCAGCCCCCAACTAGCGGTGAACTACGAGCAGTACTTC,CASSPQLAVNYEQYF
.,TRBV5-1,TRBJ2-1,.,TGCGCCAGCGGCAGGGTTTACAATGAGCAGTTCTTC,CASGRVYNEQFF
.,TRBV7-9,TRBJ2-7,.,TGTGCCAGCAGGGGAGACGGGGAAGGGGAGCAGTACTTC,CASRGDGEGEQYF
TRBD1,TRBV28,TRBJ1-1,.,TGTGCCAGCAGACCACCGGGACAGGGTCCGGCTGAAGCTTTCTTT,CASRPPGQGPAEAFF
.,TRBV30,TRBJ2-1,once,TGTGCCTGGTCTCAGGGGTTGTATGAGCAGTTCTTC,CAWSQGLYEQFF
TRBD2,TRBV5-1,TRBJ2-3,.,TGCGCCAGCAGCATGGGAGCGGGAGAAACCCCGACGCAGTATTTT,CASSMGAGETPTQYF
TRBD1,TRBV6-2/TRBV6-3,TRBJ1-2,.,TGTGCCAGCAGTGGAATCCGACAGGGGGCTAGAGGCTACACCTTC,CASSGIRQGARGYTF
TRBD1,TRBV7-9,TRBJ1-2,few,TGTGCCAGCAGCTCATTCAGGGGGGTTGGTGGCTACACCTTC,CASSSFRGVGGYTF
.,TRBV5-5,TRBJ1-5,.,TGTGCCAGCAGCTTACAGGGTAATAGCAATCAGCCCCAGCATTTT,CASSLQGNSNQPQHF
.,TRBV6-5,TRBJ2-7,.,TGTGCCAGCAGTTACTCTGGGGTGCGGGCCTACGAGCAGTACTTC,CASSYSGVRAYEQYF
.,TRBV6-5,TRBJ1-5,.,TGTGCCAGCAGTTACCGGGGAAGCAATCAGCCCCAGCATTTT,CASSYRGSNQPQHF
.,TRBV12-3/TRBV12-4,TRBJ1-2,.,TGTGCCAGCAGTTTCGGTATGGGCTACACCTTC,CASSFGMGYTF